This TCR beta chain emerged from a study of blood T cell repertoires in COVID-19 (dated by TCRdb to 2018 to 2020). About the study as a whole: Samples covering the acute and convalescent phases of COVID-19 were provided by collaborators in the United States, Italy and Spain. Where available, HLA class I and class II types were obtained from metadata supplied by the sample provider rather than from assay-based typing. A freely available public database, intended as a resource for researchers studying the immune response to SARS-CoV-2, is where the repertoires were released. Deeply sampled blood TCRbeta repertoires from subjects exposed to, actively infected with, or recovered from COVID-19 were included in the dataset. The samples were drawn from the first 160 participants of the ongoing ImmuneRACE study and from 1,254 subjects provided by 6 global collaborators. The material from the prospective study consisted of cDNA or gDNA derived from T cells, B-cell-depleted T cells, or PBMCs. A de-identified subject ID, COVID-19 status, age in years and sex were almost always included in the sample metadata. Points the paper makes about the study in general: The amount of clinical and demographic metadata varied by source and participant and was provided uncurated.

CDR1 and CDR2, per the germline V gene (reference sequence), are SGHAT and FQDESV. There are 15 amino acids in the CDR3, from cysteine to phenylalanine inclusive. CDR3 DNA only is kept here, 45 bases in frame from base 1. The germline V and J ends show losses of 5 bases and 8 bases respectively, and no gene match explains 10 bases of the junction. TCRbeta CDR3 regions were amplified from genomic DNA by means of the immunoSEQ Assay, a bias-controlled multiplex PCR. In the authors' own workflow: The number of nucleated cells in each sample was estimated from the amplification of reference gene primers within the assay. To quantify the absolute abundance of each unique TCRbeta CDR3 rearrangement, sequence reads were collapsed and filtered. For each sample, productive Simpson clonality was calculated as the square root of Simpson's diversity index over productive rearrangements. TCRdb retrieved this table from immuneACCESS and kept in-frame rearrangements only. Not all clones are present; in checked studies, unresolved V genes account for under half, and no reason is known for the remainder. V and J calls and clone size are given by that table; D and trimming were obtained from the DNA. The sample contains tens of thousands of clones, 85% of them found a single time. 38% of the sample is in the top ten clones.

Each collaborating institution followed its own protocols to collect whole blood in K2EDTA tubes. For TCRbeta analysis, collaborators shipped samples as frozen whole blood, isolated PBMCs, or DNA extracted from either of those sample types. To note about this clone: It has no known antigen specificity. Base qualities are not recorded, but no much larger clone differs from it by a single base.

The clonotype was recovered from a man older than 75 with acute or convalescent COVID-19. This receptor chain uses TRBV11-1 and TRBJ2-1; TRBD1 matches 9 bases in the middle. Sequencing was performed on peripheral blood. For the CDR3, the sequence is CASSPRDRASDEQFF. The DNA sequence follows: TGTGCCAGCAGCCCTCGGGACAGGGCTTCCGATGAGCAGTTCTTC.